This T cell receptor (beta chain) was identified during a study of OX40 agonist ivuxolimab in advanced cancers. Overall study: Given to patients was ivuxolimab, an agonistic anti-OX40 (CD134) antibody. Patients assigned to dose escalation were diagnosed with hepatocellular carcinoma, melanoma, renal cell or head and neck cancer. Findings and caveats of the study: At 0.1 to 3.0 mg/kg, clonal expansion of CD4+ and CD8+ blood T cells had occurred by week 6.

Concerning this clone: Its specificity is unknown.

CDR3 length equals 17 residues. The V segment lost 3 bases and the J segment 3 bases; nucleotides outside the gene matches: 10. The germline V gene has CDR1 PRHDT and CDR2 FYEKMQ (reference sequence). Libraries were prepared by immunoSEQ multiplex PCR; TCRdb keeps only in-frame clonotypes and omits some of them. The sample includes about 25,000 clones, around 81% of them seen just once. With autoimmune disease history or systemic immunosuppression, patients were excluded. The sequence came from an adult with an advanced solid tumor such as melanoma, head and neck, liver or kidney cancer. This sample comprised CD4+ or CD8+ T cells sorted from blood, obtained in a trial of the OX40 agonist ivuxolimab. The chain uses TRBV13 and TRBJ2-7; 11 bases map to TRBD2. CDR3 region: CASSFPSGRTNYYEQYF. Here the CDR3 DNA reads TGTGCCAGCAGCTTTCCTAGCGGGAGGACCAATTACTACGAGCAGTACTTC.